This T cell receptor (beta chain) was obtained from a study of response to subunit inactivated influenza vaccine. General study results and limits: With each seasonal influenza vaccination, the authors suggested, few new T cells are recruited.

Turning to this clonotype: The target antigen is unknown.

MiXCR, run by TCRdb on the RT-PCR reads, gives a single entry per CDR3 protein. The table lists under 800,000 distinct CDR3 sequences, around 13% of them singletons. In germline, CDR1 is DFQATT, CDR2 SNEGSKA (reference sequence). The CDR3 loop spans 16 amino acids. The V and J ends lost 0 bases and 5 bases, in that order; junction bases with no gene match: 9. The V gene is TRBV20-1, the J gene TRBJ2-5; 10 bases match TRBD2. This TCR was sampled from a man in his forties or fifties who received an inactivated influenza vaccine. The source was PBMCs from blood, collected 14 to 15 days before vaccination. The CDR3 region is CSARDESSGRLETQYF. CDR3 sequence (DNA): TGCAGTGCTAGAGATGAGAGTAGCGGGAGGCTTGAGACCCAGTACTTC.